These T cell receptor beta chains were read from a single sample in a study of blood T cells in healthy people across ages. TCRdb used MiXCR to reprocess the 5' RACE reads, holding one entry per CDR3 protein. The profile shows more than 800,000 distinct CDR3 sequences, 29% of them singletons. The material sequenced was blood. Source of these receptors: a woman of 80 years or more in good health. Each CDR3 is given with its conserved first and last residue. The order of the fields is J gene, D gene, clone size, V gene, CDR3 protein, CDR3 DNA. The D gene is left open where the match is weak. Clone size appears in some rows only: once, few, many, or a class for an expanded clone.

TRBJ1-6,.,few,TRBV6-1,CASSANSPLHF,TGTGCCAGCAGTGCCAATTCACCCCTCCACTTT
TRBJ1-1,.,few,TRBV6-2/TRBV6-3,CAARRVGDLNTEAFF,TGTGCCGCACGACGGGTAGGGGACTTGAACACTGAAGCTTTCTTT
TRBJ2-6,TRBD1,many,TRBV4-3,CASSQSGQGVAGANVLTF,TGCGCCAGCAGCCAATCTGGACAGGGGGTAGCTGGGGCCAACGTCCTGACTTTC
TRBJ2-7,.,.,TRBV7-6,CASSLWDGSYEQYF,TGTGCCAGCAGCCTCTGGGACGGCTCCTACGAGCAGTACTTC
TRBJ2-1,.,few,TRBV24-1,CARYRVQHYNEQFF,TGTGCCAGATACAGGGTACAACACTACAATGAGCAGTTCTTC
TRBJ1-5,.,few,TRBV20-1,CSATGSIQPQHF,TGCAGTGCTACGGGGAGTATTCAGCCCCAGCATTTT
TRBJ2-1,.,.,TRBV5-4,CASSPRDSEGDEQFF,TGTGCCAGCAGCCCCCGGGATAGCGAGGGGGATGAGCAGTTCTTC
TRBJ1-1,.,.,TRBV12-3/TRBV12-4,CANSPDSANTEAFF,TGTGCCAACAGCCCTGACAGTGCGAACACTGAAGCTTTCTTT
TRBJ1-2,TRBD1,.,TRBV6-1,CASSSTGYYDYTF,TGTGCCAGCAGCTCGACAGGGTACTATGACTACACCTTC
TRBJ2-3,.,many,TRBV4-3,CASSRSATGGATDTQYF,TGCGCCAGCAGCAGAAGCGCAACAGGGGGGGCCACAGATACGCAGTATTTT
TRBJ2-7,.,many,TRBV6-2/TRBV6-3,CASGEDDYEQYF,TGTGCCAGCGGGGAGGACGACTACGAGCAGTACTTC
TRBJ2-1,TRBD2,many,TRBV6-2/TRBV6-3,CASRGGGSTHDNEQFF,TGTGCCAGCAGGGGCGGGGGGTCCACCCACGACAATGAGCAGTTCTTC
TRBJ2-2,TRBD1,.,TRBV14,CASSQGQGVAGERFF,TGTGCCAGCAGCCAAGGACAGGGAGTCGCCGGGGAGCGGTTTTTT
TRBJ1-5,.,.,TRBV6-2/TRBV6-3,CASTGGIYGNQPQHF,TGTGCCAGTACCGGCGGCATATACGGCAATCAGCCCCAGCATTTT